A selection of T cell receptor beta chains follows, all from one sample in a study of blood T cell repertoires in COVID-19. Profiling relied on immunoSEQ multiplex PCR, and the TCRdb table lists in-frame clones only, not all of them. The sample lists under 80,000 clones, around 86% occurring once. The material sequenced was peripheral blood. All receptors come from a man between 65 and 85 years old with active COVID-19. Each CDR3 is given with its conserved first and last residue. D genes are given only for firm matches. Clone size is stated in some rows and not others, as once, few, many or a class when expanded.

clone size: -; V gene: TRBV6-5; J gene: TRBJ2-6; D gene: -; CDR3 protein: CASSSRGVPGANVLTF; CDR3 DNA: TGTGCCAGCAGTTCCCGAGGAGTCCCTGGGGCCAACGTCCTGACTTTC
clone size: -; V gene: TRBV19; J gene: TRBJ2-7; D gene: TRBD1; CDR3 protein: CASSRGQLDLYEQYF; CDR3 DNA: TGTGCCAGTAGTAGGGGACAGCTGGACCTCTACGAGCAGTACTTC
clone size: -; V gene: TRBV19; J gene: TRBJ2-4; D gene: TRBD1; CDR3 protein: CASSGGQGMGNIQYF; CDR3 DNA: TGTGCCAGTAGTGGGGGACAGGGGATGGGAAACATTCAGTACTTC
clone size: -; V gene: TRBV28; J gene: TRBJ1-2; D gene: -; CDR3 protein: CASSPPAPRAGYTF; CDR3 DNA: TGTGCCAGCAGCCCCCCGGCACCGAGGGCTGGCTACACCTTC
clone size: -; V gene: TRBV30; J gene: TRBJ2-7; D gene: -; CDR3 protein: CAWSVGIYEQYF; CDR3 DNA: TGTGCCTGGAGTGTCGGGATCTACGAGCAGTACTTC
clone size: -; V gene: TRBV10-3; J gene: TRBJ2-7; D gene: -; CDR3 protein: CAIRARGEQYF; CDR3 DNA: TGTGCCATCAGGGCCCGAGGCGAGCAGTACTTC
clone size: few; V gene: TRBV2; J gene: TRBJ2-1; D gene: TRBD2; CDR3 protein: CASSPPAGAGNEQFF; CDR3 DNA: TGTGCCAGCAGCCCCCCAGCGGGAGCGGGCAATGAGCAGTTCTTC
clone size: -; V gene: TRBV11-2; J gene: TRBJ2-7; D gene: TRBD1; CDR3 protein: CATARGGTGHYEQYF; CDR3 DNA: TGTGCCACGGCGCGGGGTGGGACAGGGCACTACGAGCAGTACTTC
clone size: -; V gene: TRBV4-3; J gene: TRBJ2-3; D gene: TRBD2; CDR3 protein: CASSQGLAATTDTQYF; CDR3 DNA: TGCGCCAGCAGCCAAGGCCTAGCGGCAACCACAGATACGCAGTATTTT
clone size: -; V gene: TRBV11-2; J gene: TRBJ2-5; D gene: -; CDR3 protein: CASSLAAGTAGETQYF; CDR3 DNA: TGTGCCAGCAGCTTAGCTGCAGGAACAGCAGGAGAGACCCAGTACTTC
clone size: few; V gene: TRBV5-1; J gene: TRBJ1-6; D gene: TRBD1; CDR3 protein: CASRQNRGGSNSPLHF; CDR3 DNA: TGCGCCAGCAGACAGAACAGGGGAGGCAGCAATTCACCCCTCCACTTT
clone size: -; V gene: TRBV5-1; J gene: TRBJ2-7; D gene: TRBD1; CDR3 protein: CASSSGQGVSEQYF; CDR3 DNA: TGCGCCAGCAGCTCGGGACAGGGGGTTTCCGAGCAGTACTTC
clone size: -; V gene: TRBV24-1; J gene: TRBJ2-4; D gene: -; CDR3 protein: CATSDQGDIQYF; CDR3 DNA: TGTGCCACCAGTGACCAAGGGGACATTCAGTACTTC
clone size: -; V gene: TRBV15; J gene: TRBJ2-4; D gene: -; CDR3 protein: CATSPRRGAAGDF; CDR3 DNA: TGTGCCACCAGCCCACGCCGGGGGGCCGCTGGGGACTTC
clone size: -; V gene: TRBV11-2; J gene: TRBJ2-2; D gene: -; CDR3 protein: CASTFLGGGNTGELFF; CDR3 DNA: TGTGCCAGCACCTTCCTCGGCGGGGGCAACACCGGGGAGCTGTTTTTT
clone size: -; V gene: TRBV9; J gene: TRBJ2-7; D gene: TRBD2; CDR3 protein: CASSRPGGASSYEQYF; CDR3 DNA: TGTGCCAGCAGCCGCCCCGGGGGGGCCAGCTCCTACGAGCAGTACTTC
clone size: -; V gene: TRBV7-6; J gene: TRBJ2-7; D gene: TRBD2; CDR3 protein: CASSPGGYEQYF; CDR3 DNA: TGTGCCAGCAGCCCCGGGGGGTACGAGCAGTACTTC
clone size: -; V gene: TRBV5-4; J gene: TRBJ2-7; D gene: -; CDR3 protein: CASSLAGQTGIEQYF; CDR3 DNA: TGTGCCAGCAGCTTGGCGGGCCAAACAGGGATCGAGCAGTACTTC
clone size: -; V gene: TRBV5-1; J gene: TRBJ2-1; D gene: -; CDR3 protein: CASSFRPTGSSYNEQFF; CDR3 DNA: TGCGCCAGCAGCTTTCGACCAACCGGGAGCTCCTACAATGAGCAGTTCTTC
clone size: -; V gene: TRBV3-1/TRBV3-2; J gene: TRBJ2-7; D gene: TRBD2; CDR3 protein: CASSRSIAGGPYEQYF; CDR3 DNA: TGTGCCAGCAGCCGAAGTATAGCGGGAGGGCCCTACGAGCAGTACTTC
clone size: -; V gene: TRBV2; J gene: TRBJ2-7; D gene: TRBD2; CDR3 protein: CASSEVASGSYEQYF; CDR3 DNA: TGTGCCAGCAGTGAAGTCGCTAGCGGGAGCTACGAGCAGTACTTC